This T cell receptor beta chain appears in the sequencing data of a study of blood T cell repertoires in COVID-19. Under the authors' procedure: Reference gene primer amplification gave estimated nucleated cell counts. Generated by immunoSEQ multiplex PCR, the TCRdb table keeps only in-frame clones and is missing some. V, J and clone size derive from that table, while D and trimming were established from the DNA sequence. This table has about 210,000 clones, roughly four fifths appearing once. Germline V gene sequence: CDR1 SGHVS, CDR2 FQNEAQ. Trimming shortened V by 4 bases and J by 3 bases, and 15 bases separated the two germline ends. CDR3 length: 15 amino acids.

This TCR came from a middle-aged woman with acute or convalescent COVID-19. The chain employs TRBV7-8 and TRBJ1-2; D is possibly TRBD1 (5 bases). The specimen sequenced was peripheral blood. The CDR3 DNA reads TGTGCCAGCAGCTCCGCCAGGGCTGGGGACTATGGCTACACCTTC. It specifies CASSSARAGDYGYTF.